A selection of T cell receptor beta chains follows, all from one sample in a study of blood T cell repertoires in COVID-19. Repertoires were generated with immunoSEQ multiplex PCR, while TCRdb's copy carries only in-frame clones and drops some. The sample includes hundreds of thousands of clones, about nine tenths seen only once; the top ten take approximately 1.4%. The sample taken for sequencing was peripheral blood. The receptors were sampled from a woman in her twenties or thirties with active or convalescent COVID-19. CDR3s leave out the opening cysteine and the closing phenylalanine or tryptophan. The order of the fields is V gene, clone size, D gene, J gene, CDR3 protein. The D gene is left open where the match is weak. Part of the rows lack a size; the others show once, few, many or a class for expanded clones.

v_call: TRBV7-2
clone_size: NA
d_call: NA
j_call: TRBJ2-1
cdr3_aa: ASSFGGYNEQF

v_call: TRBV10-3
clone_size: NA
d_call: NA
j_call: TRBJ2-7
cdr3_aa: AISESGQGSYEQY

v_call: TRBV11-3
clone_size: NA
d_call: NA
j_call: TRBJ1-1
cdr3_aa: ASSRTGSPEAF

v_call: TRBV29-1
clone_size: NA
d_call: TRBD1
j_call: TRBJ2-5
cdr3_aa: SVEGDRGYQETQY

v_call: TRBV19
clone_size: NA
d_call: NA
j_call: TRBJ1-2
cdr3_aa: ASSIKGTGFYGYT

v_call: TRBV19
clone_size: NA
d_call: NA
j_call: TRBJ1-3
cdr3_aa: ASSIEVRTPGNTIY

v_call: TRBV2
clone_size: NA
d_call: NA
j_call: TRBJ1-3
cdr3_aa: ASSLEQGSGNTIY

v_call: TRBV6-2/TRBV6-3
clone_size: NA
d_call: TRBD1
j_call: TRBJ1-4
cdr3_aa: ASSPDRGPLF

v_call: TRBV14
clone_size: few
d_call: TRBD1
j_call: TRBJ1-1
cdr3_aa: ASSQAKQGEGPEAF

v_call: TRBV6-1
clone_size: NA
d_call: TRBD2
j_call: TRBJ2-1
cdr3_aa: ASSEYPSGNYNEQF

v_call: TRBV3-1/TRBV3-2
clone_size: NA
d_call: TRBD2
j_call: TRBJ2-7
cdr3_aa: ASSQDRRLAPGEQY

v_call: TRBV5-1
clone_size: NA
d_call: TRBD1
j_call: TRBJ1-2
cdr3_aa: ASSLEGTGYDGYT

v_call: TRBV25-1
clone_size: NA
d_call: NA
j_call: TRBJ1-2
cdr3_aa: ASSGETLGGYT

v_call: TRBV19
clone_size: NA
d_call: TRBD1
j_call: TRBJ1-5
cdr3_aa: ASSTLDRDNQPQH

v_call: TRBV19
clone_size: once
d_call: TRBD2
j_call: TRBJ2-1
cdr3_aa: ASSTPSGLAPYNEQF

v_call: TRBV5-6
clone_size: NA
d_call: NA
j_call: TRBJ2-7
cdr3_aa: ASSIGSSYEQY

v_call: TRBV6-4
clone_size: NA
d_call: TRBD2
j_call: TRBJ2-1
cdr3_aa: ASSDVGLAGGVEQF

v_call: TRBV7-8
clone_size: once
d_call: NA
j_call: TRBJ2-7
cdr3_aa: ASSTQDRRLYEQY

v_call: TRBV6-5
clone_size: NA
d_call: NA
j_call: TRBJ2-3
cdr3_aa: ASYMSGTSTDTQY

v_call: TRBV25-1
clone_size: NA
d_call: NA
j_call: TRBJ1-2
cdr3_aa: ASSEFGQGHSHGYT

v_call: TRBV29-1
clone_size: once
d_call: NA
j_call: TRBJ1-1
cdr3_aa: SVDVQVSEAF

v_call: TRBV9
clone_size: NA
d_call: NA
j_call: TRBJ1-3
cdr3_aa: ASSVGSSGNTIY

v_call: TRBV7-9
clone_size: once
d_call: NA
j_call: TRBJ2-1
cdr3_aa: ASSRAPGNEQF

v_call: TRBV6-4
clone_size: once
d_call: TRBD1
j_call: TRBJ1-2
cdr3_aa: ASSSDRTNYGYT

v_call: TRBV18
clone_size: NA
d_call: NA
j_call: TRBJ2-2
cdr3_aa: ASSPPTRNTGELF

v_call: TRBV7-9
clone_size: few
d_call: TRBD1
j_call: TRBJ2-1
cdr3_aa: ASSLAQGAGEQF

v_call: TRBV6-5
clone_size: NA
d_call: TRBD1
j_call: TRBJ2-2
cdr3_aa: ATGTGPNTGELF

v_call: TRBV5-5
clone_size: NA
d_call: TRBD1
j_call: TRBJ1-5
cdr3_aa: ASSLDVGQGVGSQH

v_call: TRBV9
clone_size: NA
d_call: TRBD2
j_call: TRBJ2-3
cdr3_aa: ASSTGTSGGAGTDTQY

v_call: TRBV5-1
clone_size: NA
d_call: TRBD2
j_call: TRBJ2-3
cdr3_aa: ASSRDGWSSGSTDTQY

v_call: TRBV19
clone_size: NA
d_call: TRBD2
j_call: TRBJ2-5
cdr3_aa: ASSIQASGSAPQETQY

v_call: TRBV27
clone_size: NA
d_call: NA
j_call: TRBJ2-7
cdr3_aa: ASSLSNQGRSYEQY

v_call: TRBV4-1
clone_size: NA
d_call: NA
j_call: TRBJ1-4
cdr3_aa: ASSQAEAANEKLF

v_call: TRBV30
clone_size: NA
d_call: NA
j_call: TRBJ1-5
cdr3_aa: AWSGGERTLPQH

v_call: TRBV6-5
clone_size: NA
d_call: TRBD2
j_call: TRBJ2-7
cdr3_aa: ASSYGLGGTYEQY

v_call: TRBV19
clone_size: NA
d_call: TRBD1
j_call: TRBJ2-7
cdr3_aa: ASSAQGQGYEQY

v_call: TRBV4-1
clone_size: NA
d_call: TRBD1
j_call: TRBJ1-4
cdr3_aa: ASSQIGNPGQVF

v_call: TRBV29-1
clone_size: NA
d_call: TRBD2
j_call: TRBJ2-3
cdr3_aa: SVELGLAGNERSTDTQY

v_call: TRBV4-1
clone_size: NA
d_call: NA
j_call: TRBJ2-7
cdr3_aa: ASSPQGQGTYEQY

v_call: TRBV5-6
clone_size: NA
d_call: NA
j_call: TRBJ2-5
cdr3_aa: ASSLDVEETQY

v_call: TRBV6-6
clone_size: NA
d_call: TRBD1
j_call: TRBJ2-7
cdr3_aa: ASSYSDTGAYEQY

v_call: TRBV7-2
clone_size: few
d_call: TRBD2
j_call: TRBJ2-7
cdr3_aa: ASSARTSGGYEQY

v_call: TRBV10-3
clone_size: NA
d_call: NA
j_call: TRBJ1-1
cdr3_aa: AISPQGNTEAF

v_call: TRBV7-9
clone_size: NA
d_call: TRBD2
j_call: TRBJ2-3
cdr3_aa: ASSLVASGSADTQY

v_call: TRBV18
clone_size: NA
d_call: TRBD1
j_call: TRBJ1-1
cdr3_aa: ASSPDRGAEAF

v_call: TRBV3-1/TRBV3-2
clone_size: NA
d_call: TRBD1
j_call: TRBJ1-2
cdr3_aa: ASRRTGWGYGYT

v_call: TRBV12-3/TRBV12-4
clone_size: NA
d_call: NA
j_call: TRBJ2-4
cdr3_aa: ASAEPRGIQY

v_call: TRBV19
clone_size: NA
d_call: TRBD1
j_call: TRBJ1-2
cdr3_aa: ASSSPGTGEGNYGYT

v_call: TRBV12-5
clone_size: once
d_call: TRBD1
j_call: TRBJ2-7
cdr3_aa: ASGFPTGTYEQY

v_call: TRBV29-1
clone_size: once
d_call: NA
j_call: TRBJ1-2
cdr3_aa: SVEGGSGWGYGYT

v_call: TRBV25-1
clone_size: once
d_call: NA
j_call: TRBJ2-3
cdr3_aa: ASKKSVVGTDTQY